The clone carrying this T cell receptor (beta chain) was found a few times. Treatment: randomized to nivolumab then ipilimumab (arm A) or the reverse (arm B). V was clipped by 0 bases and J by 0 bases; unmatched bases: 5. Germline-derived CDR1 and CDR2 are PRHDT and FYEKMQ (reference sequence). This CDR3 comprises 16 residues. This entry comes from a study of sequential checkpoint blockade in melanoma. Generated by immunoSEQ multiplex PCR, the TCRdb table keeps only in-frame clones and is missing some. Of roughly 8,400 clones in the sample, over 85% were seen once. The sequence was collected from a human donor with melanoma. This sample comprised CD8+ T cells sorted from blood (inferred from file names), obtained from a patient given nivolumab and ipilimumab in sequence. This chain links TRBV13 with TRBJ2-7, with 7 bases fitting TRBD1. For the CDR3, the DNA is TGTGCCAGCAGCTTAGGGGGTACAGGGGCCTCCTACGAGCAGTACGTC. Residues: CASSLGGTGASYEQYV.